The 2 T cell receptor beta chains presented below share a single source sample, sequenced in a study of blood T cell repertoires in COVID-19. The table came from immunoSEQ multiplex PCR; TCRdb's copy has only in-frame clones and leaves some out. This sample has 35,000 to 55,000 clones, with about 85% found just once. The sequenced sample was peripheral blood. These receptors originate from a woman in her seventies in a cohort sampled during active COVID-19.

This chain uses TRBV18 with TRBJ2-2; 12 bases are shared with TRBD1. Germline V gene sequence: CDR1 KGHSH, CDR2 LQKENI. J was trimmed by 7 bases and V by 5 bases; bases with no gene match: 5. The CDR3 spans 15 residues. The CDR3 nucleotides are TGTGCCAGCTCAAACGGGACAGGGGGCGTCGGGGAGCTGTTTTTT. Its translation: CASSNGTGGVGELFF.

The chain combines TRBV29-1 with TRBJ2-5, with 8 bases fitting TRBD1. The germline gives CDR1 SQVTM, CDR2 ANQGSEA. V lost 4 bases to trimming and J lost 5 bases; unmatched junction nucleotides: 9. The CDR3 runs to 14 residues. The CDR3 sequence: CSVVGQGGWETQYF. CDR3 DNA: TGCAGCGTTGTTGGACAGGGAGGATGGGAGACCCAGTACTTC.